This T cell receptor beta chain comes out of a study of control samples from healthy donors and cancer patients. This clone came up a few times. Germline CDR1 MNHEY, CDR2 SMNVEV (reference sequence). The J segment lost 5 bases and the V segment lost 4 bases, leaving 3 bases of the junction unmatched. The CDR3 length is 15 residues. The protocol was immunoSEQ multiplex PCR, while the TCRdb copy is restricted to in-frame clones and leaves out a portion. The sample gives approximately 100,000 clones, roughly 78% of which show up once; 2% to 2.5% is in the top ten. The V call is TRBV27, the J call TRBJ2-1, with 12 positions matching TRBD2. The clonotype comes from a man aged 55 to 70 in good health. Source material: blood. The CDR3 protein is CASSSGTSGHNEQFF. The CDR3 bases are TGTGCCAGCAGTTCCGGGACTAGCGGGCACAATGAGCAGTTCTTC.